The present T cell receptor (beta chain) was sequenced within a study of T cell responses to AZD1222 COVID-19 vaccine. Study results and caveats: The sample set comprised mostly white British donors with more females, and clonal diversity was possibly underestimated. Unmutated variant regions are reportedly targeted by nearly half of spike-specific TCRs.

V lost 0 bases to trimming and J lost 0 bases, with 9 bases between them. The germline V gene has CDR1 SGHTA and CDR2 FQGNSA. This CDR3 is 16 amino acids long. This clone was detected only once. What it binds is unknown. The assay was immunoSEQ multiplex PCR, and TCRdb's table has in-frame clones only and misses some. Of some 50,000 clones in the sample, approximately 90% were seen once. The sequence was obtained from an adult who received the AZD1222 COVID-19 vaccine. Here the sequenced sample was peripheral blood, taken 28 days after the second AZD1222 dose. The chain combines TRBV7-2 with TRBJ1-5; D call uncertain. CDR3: CASSLAGIYSNQPQHF. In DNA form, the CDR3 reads TGTGCCAGCAGCTTAGCGGGGATTTATAGCAATCAGCCCCAGCATTTT.